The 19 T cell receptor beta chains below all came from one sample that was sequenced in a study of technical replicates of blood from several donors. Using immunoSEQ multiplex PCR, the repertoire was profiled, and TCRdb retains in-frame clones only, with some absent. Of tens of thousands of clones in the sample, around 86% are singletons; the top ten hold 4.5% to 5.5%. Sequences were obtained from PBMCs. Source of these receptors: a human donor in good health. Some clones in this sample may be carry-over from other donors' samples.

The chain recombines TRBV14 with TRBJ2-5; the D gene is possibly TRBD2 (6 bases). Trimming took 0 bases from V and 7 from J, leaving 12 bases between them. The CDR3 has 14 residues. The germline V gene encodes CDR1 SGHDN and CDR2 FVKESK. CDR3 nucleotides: TGTGCCAGCAGCCAAGATGAATGGAGGGGGACCCAGTACTTC. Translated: CASSQDEWRGTQYF.

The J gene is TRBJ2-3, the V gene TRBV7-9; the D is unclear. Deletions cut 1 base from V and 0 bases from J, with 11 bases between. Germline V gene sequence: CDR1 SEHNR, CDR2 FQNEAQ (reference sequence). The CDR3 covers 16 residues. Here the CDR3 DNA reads TGTGCCAGCAGCTTAGTGGTCTTGAGAAGCACAGATACGCAGTATTTT. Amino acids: CASSLVVLRSTDTQYF.

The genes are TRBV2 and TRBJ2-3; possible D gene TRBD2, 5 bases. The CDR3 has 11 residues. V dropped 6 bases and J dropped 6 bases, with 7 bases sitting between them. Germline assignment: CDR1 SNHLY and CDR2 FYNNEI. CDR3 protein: CASRTGDTQYF. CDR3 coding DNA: TGTGCCAGCAGAACGGGGGATACGCAGTATTTT.

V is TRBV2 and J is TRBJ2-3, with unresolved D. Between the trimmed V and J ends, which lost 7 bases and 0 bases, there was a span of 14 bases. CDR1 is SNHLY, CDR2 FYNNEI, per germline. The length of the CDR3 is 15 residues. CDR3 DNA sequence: TGTGCCAGCATGCGTAATCCCAAAAGCACAGATACGCAGTATTTT. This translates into CASMRNPKSTDTQYF.

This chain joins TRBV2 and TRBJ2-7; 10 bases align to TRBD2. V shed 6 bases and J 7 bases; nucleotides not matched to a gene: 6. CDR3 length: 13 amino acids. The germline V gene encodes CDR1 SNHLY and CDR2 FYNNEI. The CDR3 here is CASRRTSGGEQYF. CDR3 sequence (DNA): TGTGCCAGCAGGAGGACTAGCGGTGGTGAGCAGTACTTC. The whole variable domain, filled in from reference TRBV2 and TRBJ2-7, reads EPEVTQTPSHQVTQMGQEVILRCVPISNHLYFYWYRQILGQKVEFLVSFYNNEISEKSEIFDDQFSVERPDGSNFTLKIRSTKLEDSAMYFCASRRTSGGEQYFGPGTRLTVT.

The CDR3 reads CASRHGTGGRLDEQFF. DNA of the CDR3: TGTGCCAGCAGACATGGAACGGGGGGGCGCTTAGATGAGCAGTTCTTC. The rearrangement joins TRBV5-6 to TRBJ2-1; 8 bases fit TRBD2. Per germline, CDR1 SGHDT and CDR2 YYEEEE. The ends lost 5 bases at V and 8 bases at J; junction bases unmatched: 15. CDR3 length: 16 amino acids.

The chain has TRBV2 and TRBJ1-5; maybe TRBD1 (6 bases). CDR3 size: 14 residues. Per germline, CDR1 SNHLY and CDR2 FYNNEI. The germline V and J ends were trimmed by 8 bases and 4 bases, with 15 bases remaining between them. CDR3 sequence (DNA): TGTGCCAGCCGCGGCGGACAGAAGAATCAGCCCCAGCATTTT. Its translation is CASRGGQKNQPQHF.

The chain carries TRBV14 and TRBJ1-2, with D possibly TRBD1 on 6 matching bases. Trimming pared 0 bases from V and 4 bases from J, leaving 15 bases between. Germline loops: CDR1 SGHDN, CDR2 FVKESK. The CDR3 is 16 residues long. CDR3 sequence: CASSQDPTGRTYGYTF. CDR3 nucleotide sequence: TGTGCCAGCAGCCAAGATCCGACAGGACGTACCTATGGCTACACCTTC.

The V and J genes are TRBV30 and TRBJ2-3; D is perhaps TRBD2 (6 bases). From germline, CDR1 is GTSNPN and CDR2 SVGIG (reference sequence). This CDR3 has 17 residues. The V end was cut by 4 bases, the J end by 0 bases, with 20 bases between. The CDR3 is CAWTPGRHLSSTDTQYF. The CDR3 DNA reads TGTGCCTGGACCCCCGGGAGACACCTAAGTAGCACAGATACGCAGTATTTT.

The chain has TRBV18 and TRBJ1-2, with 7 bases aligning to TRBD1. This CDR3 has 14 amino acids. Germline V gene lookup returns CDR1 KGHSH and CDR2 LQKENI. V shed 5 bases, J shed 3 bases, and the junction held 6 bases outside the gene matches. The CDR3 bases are TGTGCCAGCTCAACGACGCAGGGGGACTATGGCTACACCTTC. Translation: CASSTTQGDYGYTF. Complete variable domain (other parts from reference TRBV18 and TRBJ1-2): NAGVMQNPRHLVRRRGQEARLRCSPMKGHSHVYWYRQLPEEGLKFMVYLQKENIIDESGMPKERFSAEFPKEGPSILRIQQVVRGDSAAYFCASSTTQGDYGYTFGSGTRLTVV.

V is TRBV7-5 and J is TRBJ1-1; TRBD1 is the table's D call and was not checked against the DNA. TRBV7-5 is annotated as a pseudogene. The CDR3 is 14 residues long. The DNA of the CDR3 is TGTGTCAGAAGCCATACAGAAGGGGCCACTGAAGCTTTCTTT. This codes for CVRSHTEGATEAFF.

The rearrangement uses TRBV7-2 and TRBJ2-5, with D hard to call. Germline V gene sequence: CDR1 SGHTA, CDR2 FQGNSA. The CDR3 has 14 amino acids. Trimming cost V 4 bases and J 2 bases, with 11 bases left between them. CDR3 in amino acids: CASSSDKEQETQYF. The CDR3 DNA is TGTGCCAGCAGCTCTGACAAGGAACAAGAGACCCAGTACTTC. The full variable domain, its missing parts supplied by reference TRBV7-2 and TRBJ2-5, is GAGVSQSPSNKVTEKGKDVELRCDPISGHTALYWYRQSLGQGLEFLIYFQGNSAPDKSGLPSDRFSAERTGGSVSTLTIQRTQQEDSAVYLCASSSDKEQETQYFGPGTRLLVL.

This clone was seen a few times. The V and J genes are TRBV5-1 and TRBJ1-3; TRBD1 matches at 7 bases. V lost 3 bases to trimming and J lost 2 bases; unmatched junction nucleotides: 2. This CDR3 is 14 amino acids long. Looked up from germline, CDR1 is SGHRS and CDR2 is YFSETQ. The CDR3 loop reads CASSWDSAGNTIYF. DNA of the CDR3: TGCGCCAGCAGCTGGGACAGTGCTGGAAACACCATATATTTT.

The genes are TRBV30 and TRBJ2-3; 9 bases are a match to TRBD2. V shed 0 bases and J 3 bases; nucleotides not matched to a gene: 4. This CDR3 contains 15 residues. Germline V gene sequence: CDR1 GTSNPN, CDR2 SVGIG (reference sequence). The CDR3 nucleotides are TGTGCCTGGAGTGTAGGTAGCGGGAGTACAGATACGCAGTATTTT. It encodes CAWSVGSGSTDTQYF.

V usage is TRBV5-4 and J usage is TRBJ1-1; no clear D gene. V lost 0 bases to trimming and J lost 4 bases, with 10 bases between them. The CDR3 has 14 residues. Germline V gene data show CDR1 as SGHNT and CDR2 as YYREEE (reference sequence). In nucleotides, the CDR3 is TGTGCCAGCAGCTTGGGAGGCGAACCCACTGAAGCTTTCTTT. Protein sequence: CASSLGGEPTEAFF.

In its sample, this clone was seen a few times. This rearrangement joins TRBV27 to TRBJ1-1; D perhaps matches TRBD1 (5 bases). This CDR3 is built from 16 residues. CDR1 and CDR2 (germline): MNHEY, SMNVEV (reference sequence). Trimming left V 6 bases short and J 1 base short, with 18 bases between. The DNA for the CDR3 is TGTGCCAGCAGAAACCCCCGGGGGTCAAGGAACACTGAAGCTTTCTTT. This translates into CASRNPRGSRNTEAFF.

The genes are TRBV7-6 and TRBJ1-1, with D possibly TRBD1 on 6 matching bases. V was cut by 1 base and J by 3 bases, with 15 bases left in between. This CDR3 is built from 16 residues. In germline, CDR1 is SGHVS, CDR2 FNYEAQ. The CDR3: CASSLVVGEGDTEAFF. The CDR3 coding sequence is TGTGCCAGCAGCTTAGTGGTGGGGGAGGGGGACACTGAAGCTTTCTTT.

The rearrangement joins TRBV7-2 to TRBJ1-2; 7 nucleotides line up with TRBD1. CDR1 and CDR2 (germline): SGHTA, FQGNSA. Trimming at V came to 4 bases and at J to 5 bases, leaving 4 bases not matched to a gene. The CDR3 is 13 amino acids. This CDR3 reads CASSSPTGYGYTF. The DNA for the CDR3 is TGTGCCAGCAGCTCCCCGACAGGGTATGGCTACACCTTC.

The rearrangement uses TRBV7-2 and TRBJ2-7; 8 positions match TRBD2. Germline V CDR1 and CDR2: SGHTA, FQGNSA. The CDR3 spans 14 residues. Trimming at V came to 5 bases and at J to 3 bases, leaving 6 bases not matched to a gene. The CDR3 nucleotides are TGTGCCAGCAGCAGTAGCGGGGACGACTACGAGCAGTACTTC. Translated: CASSSSGDDYEQYF.